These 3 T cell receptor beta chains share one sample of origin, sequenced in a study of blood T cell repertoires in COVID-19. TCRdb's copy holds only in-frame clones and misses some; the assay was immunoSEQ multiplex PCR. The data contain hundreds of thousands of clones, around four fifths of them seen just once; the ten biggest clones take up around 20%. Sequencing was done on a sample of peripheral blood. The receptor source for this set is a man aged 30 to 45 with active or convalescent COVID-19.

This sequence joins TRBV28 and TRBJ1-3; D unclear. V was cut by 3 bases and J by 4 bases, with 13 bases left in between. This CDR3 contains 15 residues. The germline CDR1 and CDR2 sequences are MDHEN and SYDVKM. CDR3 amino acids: CASSFSSLRGNTIYF. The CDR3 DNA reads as TGTGCCAGCAGTTTTTCGTCGTTGCGCGGAAACACCATATATTTT.

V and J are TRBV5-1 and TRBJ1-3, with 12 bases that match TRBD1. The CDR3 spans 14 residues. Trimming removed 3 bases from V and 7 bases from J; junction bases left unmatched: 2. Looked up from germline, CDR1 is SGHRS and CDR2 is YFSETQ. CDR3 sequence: CASSSGQGANTIYF. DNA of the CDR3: TGCGCCAGCAGCTCGGGACAGGGGGCCAACACCATATATTTT. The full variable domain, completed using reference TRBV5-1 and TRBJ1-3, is KAGVTQTPRYLIKTRGQQVTLSCSPISGHRSVSWYQQTPGQGLQFLFEYFSETQRNKGNFPGRFSGRQFSNSRSEMNVSTLELGDSALYLCASSSGQGANTIYFGEGSWLTVV.

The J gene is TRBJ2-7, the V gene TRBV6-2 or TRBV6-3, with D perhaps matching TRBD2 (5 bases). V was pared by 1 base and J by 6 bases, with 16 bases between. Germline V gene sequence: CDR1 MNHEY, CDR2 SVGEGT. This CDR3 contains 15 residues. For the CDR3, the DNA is TGTGCCAGCAGTTACTACGACACGGGGAGTTCCGAGCAGTACTTC. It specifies CASSYYDTGSSEQYF.